What follows are 9 T cell receptor beta chains derived from one specimen sequenced in a study of CD8+ T cells in alopecia areata. The authors extracted RNA and reverse transcribed it into cDNA as the sequencing template. Assay used: immunoSEQ multiplex PCR; TCRdb lists only in-frame clones, some missing. This sample comprises about 270,000 clones, none seen once only. Combined cutaneous lymph node cells underwent sorting by CD4, CD8alpha, NKG2D, NKG2ACE and additional markers. Sequencing input: CD4+ T cells sorted from a lymph node. The receptors were gathered from a C3H/HeJ mouse with alopecia areata. MHC haplotype of the strain: H2-k.

With regard to this clone: The gene names here belong to mouse. The read ends 4 residues early relative to the CDR3; the germline J gene fills the gap. The genes are TRBV31 and TRBJ2-1; D is ambiguous. CDR3 size: 12 residues. V dropped 4 bases and J dropped 3 bases, with 7 bases sitting between them. The V gene's germline CDR1 is GKSSPN and CDR2 SITVG. This CDR3 is CAWKGIYAEQFF. The covered CDR3 bases are TGTGCCTGGAAGGGTATCTATGCT.

This clone was picked up a small number of times. Mouse germline and gene names are used. The observed sequence ends 4 residues before the CDR3 terminus, with the missing tail filled in from the germline J gene. V and J are TRBV5 and TRBJ2-1; 11 nucleotides line up with TRBD2. The CDR3 sequence is 16 residues long. Per germline, CDR1 LGHNA and CDR2 YNLKQL (reference sequence). The covered CDR3 bases are TGTGCCAGCAGCCAATCACTGGGGGGGCGCGGGGCT. This gives the protein CASSQSLGGRGA. The entire CDR3 protein reads CASSQSLGGRGAEQFF.

This clone was detected only a few times. Any gene name here is a mouse gene name. The DNA ends 4 residues before the CDR3 does, and the rest of the CDR3 is filled in from the germline J gene. The chain links TRBV13-1 to TRBJ1-2; D perhaps matches TRBD1 (6 bases). CDR1 and CDR2 (germline): NSHNY, SYGAGN. This CDR3 region has 14 residues. Trimming removed 3 bases at V and 3 bases at J, with 12 bases between. CDR3 residues: CASSVGGQHSDYTF. CDR3 bases read: TGTGCCAGCAGTGTGGGGGGGCAGCACTCC.

Points on this clone: The listed genes are named as in mouse. The read stops 4 residues short of the end of the CDR3; the missing end is completed from the germline J gene. The chain combines TRBV19 with TRBJ2-2, with D unclear. V lost 4 bases to trimming and J lost 5 bases, with 3 bases between them. Germline V gene data show CDR1 as FNHDT and CDR2 as SITEND (reference sequence). This CDR3 has 11 amino acids. CDR3 DNA (partial): TGTGCCAGCAGTTGGACCGGG. Residues: CASSWTG. The whole CDR3 region reads CASSWTGQLYF. Drawing the rest from reference TRBV19 and TRBJ2-2, the complete variable domain is GGIITQTPKFLIGQEGQKLTLKCQQNFNHDTMYWYRQDSGKGLRLIYYSITENDLQKGDLSEGYDASREKKSSFSLTVTSAQKNEMAVFLCASSWTGQLYFGEGSKLTVL.

A few counts support this clone. Mouse names are used for the genes. The CDR3 is cut off 4 residues early in the read; its end comes from the germline J gene. The genes are TRBV1 and TRBJ2-3, with a weak D call TRBD1 (5 bases). Germline lookup yields CDR1 NSQYPW and CDR2 LRSPGD (reference sequence). V lost 0 bases, J lost 2 bases, and 6 bases lay in between. This CDR3 is 14 amino acids long. The CDR3 bases that were read are TGCACCTGCAGTGCAGAGACAGTTGCAGAA. Translating it yields CTCSAETVAE. The CDR3, in full, reads CTCSAETVAETLYF. Full variable domain (rest looked up from reference TRBV1 and TRBJ2-3): VTLLEQNPRWRLVPRGQAVNLRCILKNSQYPWMSWYQQDLQKQLQWLFTLRSPGDKEVKSLPGADYLATRVTDTELRLQVANMSQGRTLYCTCSAETVAETLYFGSGTRLTVL.

On this clone itself: Mouse gene names apply. The CDR3 end is not reached by the read, which stops 4 residues before it; the germline J gene fills it in. This chain connects TRBV13-2 to TRBJ2-7; TRBD2 might be the D (5 bases). CDR1 and CDR2 from the germline V gene are NNHNN and SYGAGS (reference sequence). V gave up 2 bases and J gave up 0 bases, with 12 bases separating them. The CDR3 runs to 15 residues. The covered CDR3 bases are TGTGCCAGCGGTGACGGCTGGGCCCTCTCCTAT. Its protein is CASGDGWALSY. The whole CDR3 protein is CASGDGWALSYEQYF.

This clone has more than one count but fewer than ten. Mouse gene names apply. The read comes to an end 3 residues before the CDR3 does, leaving the germline J gene to fill in the end. Other nucleotide sequences from this sample produce the same CDR3. The chain recombines TRBV5 with TRBJ1-6; no reliable D call. TRBJ1-6 qualifies as an ORF whose function is uncertain. There are 16 residues in the CDR3. V lost 0 bases, J lost 0 bases, and 6 bases lay in between. Germline V CDR1 and CDR2: LGHNA, YNLKQL (reference sequence). Incomplete CDR3 DNA: TGTGCCAGCAGCCAAGAACAAACTTCCTATAATTCGCCC. It specifies CASSQEQTSYNSP. The full CDR3 protein is CASSQEQTSYNSPLYF.

Worth noting for this clone: Gene names denote mouse genes. The read comes to an end 4 residues before the CDR3 does, leaving the germline J gene to fill in the end. This CDR3 is also generated by other DNA sequences in the sample. V usage is TRBV13-1 and J usage is TRBJ2-5, with a possible D match to TRBD1 (6 bases). CDR1 is NSHNY, CDR2 SYGAGN, per germline. Trimming stripped 4 bases from V and 3 bases from J, with 9 bases between. This CDR3 has 13 residues. The CDR3 spells CASSKGQQDTQYF. Incomplete CDR3 DNA: TGTGCCAGCAGTAAGGGACAACAAGAC.

This clone was observed a few times. The gene symbols are mouse symbols. The missing CDR3 end, 4 residues past where the read stops, is filled in from the germline J gene. Different DNA sequences within this sample yield the same CDR3. The genes are TRBV31 and TRBJ1-2; D is ambiguous. Trimming removed 0 bases at V and 0 bases at J, with 5 bases between. The CDR3 is 13 amino acids. CDR1 is GKSSPN and CDR2 is SITVG in the germline V gene. Here the CDR3 reads CAWSLKANSDYTF. The CDR3 bases that were read are TGTGCCTGGAGTCTAAAGGCAAACTCC.